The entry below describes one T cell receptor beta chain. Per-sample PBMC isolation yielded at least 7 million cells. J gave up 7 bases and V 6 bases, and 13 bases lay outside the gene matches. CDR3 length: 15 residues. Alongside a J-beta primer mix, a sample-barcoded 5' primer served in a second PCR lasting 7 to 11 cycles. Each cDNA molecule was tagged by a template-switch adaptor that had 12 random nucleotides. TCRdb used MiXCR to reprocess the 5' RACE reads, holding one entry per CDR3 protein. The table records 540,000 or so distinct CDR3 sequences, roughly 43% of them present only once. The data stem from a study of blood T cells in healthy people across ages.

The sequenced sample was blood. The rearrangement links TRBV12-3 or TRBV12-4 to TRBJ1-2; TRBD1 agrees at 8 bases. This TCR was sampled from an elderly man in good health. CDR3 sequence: CASSAVRTGSGGYTF. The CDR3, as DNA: TGTGCCAGCAGCGCAGTAAGGACAGGGTCAGGTGGCTACACCTTC.